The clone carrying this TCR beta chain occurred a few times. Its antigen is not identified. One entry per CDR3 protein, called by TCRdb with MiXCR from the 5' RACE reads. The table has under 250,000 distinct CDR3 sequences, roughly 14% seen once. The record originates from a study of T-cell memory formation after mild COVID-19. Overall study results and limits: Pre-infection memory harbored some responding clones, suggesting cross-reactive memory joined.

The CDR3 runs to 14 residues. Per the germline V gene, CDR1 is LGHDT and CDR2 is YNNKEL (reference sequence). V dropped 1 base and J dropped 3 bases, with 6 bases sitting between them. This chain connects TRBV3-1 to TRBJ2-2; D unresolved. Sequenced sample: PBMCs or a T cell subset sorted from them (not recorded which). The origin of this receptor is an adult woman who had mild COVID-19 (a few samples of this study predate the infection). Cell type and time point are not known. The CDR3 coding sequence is TGTGCCAGCAGCCAAGGGGTCCACACCGGGGAGCTGTTTTTT. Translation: CASSQGVHTGELFF. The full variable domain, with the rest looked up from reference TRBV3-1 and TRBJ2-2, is DTAVSQTPKYLVTQMGNDKSIKCEQNLGHDTMYWYKQDSKKFLKIMFSYNNKELIINETVPNRFSPKSPDKAHLNLHINSLELGDSAVYFCASSQGVHTGELFFGEGSRLTVL.